Detailed here is one T cell receptor beta chain. The protocol was immunoSEQ multiplex PCR, while the TCRdb copy is restricted to in-frame clones and leaves out a portion. The data hold hundreds of thousands of clones, with 85% observed a single time. This entry comes from a study of blood T cell repertoires in COVID-19. Per germline, CDR1 MNHEY and CDR2 SMNVEV (reference sequence). The CDR3 sequence is 15 residues long. Trimming took 5 bases from V and 5 from J; bases not matched to a gene: 10. The receptor was derived from a human donor in a cohort sampled during active COVID-19. Sequences were obtained from peripheral blood. The J gene is TRBJ1-1, the V gene TRBV27, with TRBD1 matching 8 bases. The CDR3 DNA sequence: TGTGCCAGCAGTCCCACCCAGGGGGCTGGGACTGAAGCTTTCTTT. It specifies CASSPTQGAGTEAFF.